The 3 T cell receptor beta chains given below trace back to one sample, sequenced in a study of blood T cell repertoires in COVID-19. Assay: immunoSEQ multiplex PCR; the TCRdb copy retains only in-frame clones and omits some. The sample lists 95,000 or so clones; roughly 81% were seen once. Input material: peripheral blood. The receptors stem from an elderly man with COVID-19, enrolled during active disease.

This chain uses TRBV27 with TRBJ2-7; possibly TRBD2 for D (5 bases). This CDR3 contains 16 residues. V lost 2 bases to trimming and J lost 2 bases, with 16 bases between them. From germline, CDR1 is MNHEY and CDR2 SMNVEV (reference sequence). In DNA, the CDR3 is TGTGCCAGCAGTTTAAGGCTCGGTCCGGAGGCCTACGAGCAGTACTTC. This translates into CASSLRLGPEAYEQYF.

This sequence joins TRBV7-9 and TRBJ2-7; 8 bases agree with TRBD2. Germline CDR1 SEHNR, CDR2 FQNEAQ (reference sequence). The V and J ends lost 8 bases and 2 bases, in that order; junction bases with no gene match: 8. The CDR3 has 14 amino acids. CDR3 protein: CASVQNGGAYEQYF. The CDR3 DNA follows: TGTGCCAGCGTCCAAAACGGGGGGGCCTACGAGCAGTACTTC.

The V gene is TRBV10-2, the J gene TRBJ2-2, with D unclear. The germline gives CDR1 WSHSY, CDR2 SAAADI. V was cut by 3 bases and J by 5 bases, with 10 bases left in between. CDR3 length equals 14 residues. Written as DNA, the CDR3 is TGCGCCAGCAGTGAAGCTGTGCGGACCGGGGAGCTGTTTTTT. Translated, it gives CASSEAVRTGELFF.